The 14 T cell receptor beta chains in this list originate from one sample, sequenced in a study of cytomegalovirus exposure and HLA in healthy donors. Researchers ran the PCR with 60 Vbeta and 13 Jbeta primers. Sequenced by immunoSEQ multiplex PCR; TCRdb stores in-frame clones only, minus some. The table lists 150,000 to 200,000 clones, approximately 82% of them singletons. Sequencing was carried out using PBMCs. These receptors were taken from a woman aged 18-29 years in good health and CMV-seropositive.

V is TRBV14 and J is TRBJ2-2; possibly TRBD2 for D (5 bases). Trimming stripped 6 bases from V and 0 bases from J, with 11 bases between. This CDR3 has 15 amino acids. In germline, CDR1 is SGHDN, CDR2 FVKESK. The CDR3 region has the DNA TGTGCCAGCAGAAAGGACTCGACGAACACCGGGGAGCTGTTTTTT. Translating it yields CASRKDSTNTGELFF.

The chain recombines TRBV7-2 with TRBJ2-5; 9 positions agree with TRBD2. V gave up 5 bases and J gave up 4 bases; unmatched junction bases: 11. This CDR3 has 16 residues. In germline, CDR1 is SGHTA, CDR2 FQGNSA. The CDR3 here is CASSPSGGGARETQYF. The CDR3 nucleotides read TGTGCCAGCAGCCCCTCGGGCGGGGGGGCCCGAGAGACCCAGTACTTC.

This chain uses TRBV9 with TRBJ1-6; 10 nucleotides line up with TRBD1. The CDR3 totals 15 residues. The V gene end was trimmed by 4 bases and the J gene end by 8 bases; junction bases not matched to a gene: 6. Germline V gives CDR1 SGDLS, CDR2 YYNGEE. The CDR3 DNA reads as TGTGCCAGCAGCCCGACAGGGGGCGCGGATTCACCCCTCCACTTT. It yields the protein CASSPTGGADSPLHF.

The genes are TRBV10-2 and TRBJ1-2, with D tentatively TRBD1 (6 bases). V was clipped by 2 bases and J by 5 bases, with 15 bases between them. The CDR3 extends over 15 amino acids. Germline loops: CDR1 WSHSY, CDR2 SAAADI. The CDR3 region is CASSEARRGGYGYTF. CDR3 coding DNA: TGCGCCAGCAGTGAGGCTCGCAGGGGAGGGTATGGCTACACCTTC.

The V gene is TRBV28, the J gene TRBJ2-5, with 10 bases lining up with TRBD1. Trimming at V came to 5 bases and at J to 5 bases, leaving 5 bases not matched to a gene. The CDR3 totals 14 residues. Germline CDR1 is MDHEN and CDR2 is SYDVKM. CDR3 DNA sequence: TGTGCCAGCAGTGCCGACAGGGGGCGGGAGACCCAGTACTTC. Amino acid sequence: CASSADRGRETQYF. Full variable domain (outside the CDR3, taken from reference TRBV28 and TRBJ2-5): DVKVTQSSRYLVKRTGEKVFLECVQDMDHENMFWYRQDPGLGLRLIYFSYDVKMKEKGDIPEGYSVSREKKERFSLILESASTNQTSMYLCASSADRGRETQYFGPGTRLLVL.

The chain recombines TRBV7-2 with TRBJ1-1; perhaps TRBD1 as D (5 bases). The V and J ends lost 0 bases and 8 bases respectively, with 13 bases between them. Germline V gene sequence: CDR1 SGHTA, CDR2 FQGNSA. CDR3 length: 14 residues. CDR3: CASSLAGAGTEAFF. Here the CDR3 DNA reads TGTGCCAGCAGCTTAGCTGGGGCGGGAACCGAAGCTTTCTTT.

The rearrangement links TRBV11-1 to TRBJ2-5; D is perhaps TRBD2 (6 bases). Between the trimmed V and J ends, which lost 0 bases and 1 base, there was a span of 15 bases. Germline V gene sequence: CDR1 SGHAT, CDR2 FQDESV (reference sequence). The CDR3 is 17 residues long. This CDR3 is CASSLAPGHGGQETQYF. In DNA, the CDR3 is TGTGCCAGCAGCTTAGCGCCGGGGCACGGGGGCCAAGAGACCCAGTACTTC.

V gene TRBV5-1 combines with J gene TRBJ2-3; 8 nucleotides match TRBD1. With V trimmed by 2 bases and J by 4 bases, 3 bases remained unmatched. In germline, CDR1 is SGHRS, CDR2 YFSETQ. The CDR3 loop spans 14 amino acids. Written as DNA, the CDR3 is TGCGCCAGCAGCTTTGGACAGGGTCCAGATACGCAGTATTTT. Protein product: CASSFGQGPDTQYF. Looking up the rest from reference TRBV5-1 and TRBJ2-3 gives the full variable domain: KAGVTQTPRYLIKTRGQQVTLSCSPISGHRSVSWYQQTPGQGLQFLFEYFSETQRNKGNFPGRFSGRQFSNSRSEMNVSTLELGDSALYLCASSFGQGPDTQYFGPGTRLTVL.

The chain couples TRBV6-5 to TRBJ1-3; perhaps TRBD1 as D (6 bases). CDR1 is MNHEY and CDR2 is SVGAGI in the germline V gene. Trimming took 5 bases from V and 4 from J, leaving 15 bases between them. CDR3 length: 15 amino acids. CDR3 region: CASSATGAGGNTIYF. CDR3 nucleotide sequence: TGTGCCAGCAGTGCGACAGGAGCCGGGGGAAACACCATATATTTT.

This clone came up a few times. The chain recombines TRBV6-5 with TRBJ1-3; the D is unclear. V was cut by 8 bases and J by 0 bases, with 14 bases left in between. From germline, CDR1 is MNHEY and CDR2 SVGAGI. This CDR3 region has 15 residues. The CDR3 nucleotides read TGTGCCAGCTGGGCCGGTCCTATCTCTGGAAACACCATATATTTT. Its protein product is CASWAGPISGNTIYF.

In this sample, this clone turned up once. The chain carries TRBV5-4 and TRBJ2-5; TRBD2 aligns across 9 bases. The germline CDR1 and CDR2 sequences are SGHNT and YYREEE (reference sequence). Unmatched junction bases numbered 7, after V lost 0 bases and J lost 4 bases. The CDR3 is made up of 16 amino acids. This CDR3 is CASSLGGGGALETQYF. The CDR3 nucleotides are TGTGCCAGCAGCTTGGGGGGCGGGGGGGCTTTAGAGACCCAGTACTTC.

The chain uses TRBV6-1 and TRBJ2-1; the D gene is possibly TRBD2 (5 bases). This CDR3 is built from 15 residues. Deletions cut 8 bases from V and 0 bases from J, with 14 bases between. In germline, CDR1 is MNHNS, CDR2 SASEGT. CDR3: CASGREPFSYNEQFF. The CDR3 DNA reads TGTGCCAGCGGGAGAGAACCCTTCTCCTACAATGAGCAGTTCTTC.

The rearrangement uses TRBV7-2 and TRBJ1-1; D is uncertain. Germline CDR1 and CDR2: SGHTA and FQGNSA. CDR3 length: 12 amino acids. V lost 7 bases, J lost 8 bases, and 14 bases lay in between. CDR3 bases: TGTGCCAGCACCACCGCGGCAGTGGAAGCTTTCTTT. Translation: CASTTAAVEAFF. Full variable domain (outside the CDR3, taken from reference TRBV7-2 and TRBJ1-1): GAGVSQSPSNKVTEKGKDVELRCDPISGHTALYWYRQSLGQGLEFLIYFQGNSAPDKSGLPSDRFSAERTGGSVSTLTIQRTQQEDSAVYLCASTTAAVEAFFGQGTRLTVV.

The chain uses TRBV28 and TRBJ2-1; no firm D call. The germline CDR1 and CDR2 sequences are MDHEN and SYDVKM. The CDR3 is 14 residues long. V lost 3 bases and J lost 0, with 6 bases in between. CDR3 DNA: TGTGCCAGCAGTTTCGTTAGCTCCTACAATGAGCAGTTCTTC. It is translated as CASSFVSSYNEQFF.